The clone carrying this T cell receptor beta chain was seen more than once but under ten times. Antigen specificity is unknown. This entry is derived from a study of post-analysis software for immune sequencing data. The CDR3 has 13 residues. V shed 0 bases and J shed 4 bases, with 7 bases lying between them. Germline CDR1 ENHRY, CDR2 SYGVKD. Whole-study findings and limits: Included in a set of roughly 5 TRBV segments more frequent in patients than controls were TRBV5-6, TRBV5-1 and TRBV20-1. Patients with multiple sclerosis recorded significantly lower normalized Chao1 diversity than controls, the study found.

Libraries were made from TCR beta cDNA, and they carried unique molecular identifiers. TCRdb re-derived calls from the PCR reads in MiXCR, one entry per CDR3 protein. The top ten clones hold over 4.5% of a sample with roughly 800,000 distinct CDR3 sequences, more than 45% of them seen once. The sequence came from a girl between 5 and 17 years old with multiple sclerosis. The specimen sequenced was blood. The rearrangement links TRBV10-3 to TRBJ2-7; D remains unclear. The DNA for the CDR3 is TGTGCCATCAGTGAGTCGACCATTTACGAGCAGTACTTC. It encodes CAISESTIYEQYF.